The rows below give T cell receptor beta chains drawn from one sample of a study of T-cell memory formation after mild COVID-19. TCRdb re-analysed the 5' RACE reads in MiXCR, keeping a single row per CDR3 protein. The repertoire consists of more than 85,000 distinct CDR3 sequences, with 8.5% to 14% occurring once and the leading ten covering about 40%. The sample comprised PBMCs or a T cell subset sorted from them (not recorded which). These receptors originate from a man aged 18 to 35 who had mild COVID-19 (a few samples of this study predate the infection). Cell type and time point are not known. CDR3s include the opening cysteine and the closing phenylalanine or tryptophan. Each record gives: CDR3 DNA, CDR3 protein, J gene, D gene, V gene, clone size. D genes are given only for firm matches. Clone size is not always given. Where it is, it says once, few, many or a class for expanded clones.

TGTGCCAGCAGCCTCTTTGCGGATCCCGGCACAGATACGCAGTATTTT,CASSLFADPGTDTQYF,TRBJ2-3,NA,TRBV7-9,few
TGTGCCAGCAGCTTCCCTGGGCCAAGGTGGGAGACCCAGTACTTC,CASSFPGPRWETQYF,TRBJ2-5,NA,TRBV7-8,NA
TGCGCCAGCAGGGGACTCGGGGGGCCTTACAATGAGCAGTTCTTC,CASRGLGGPYNEQFF,TRBJ2-1,NA,TRBV5-1,NA
TGCAGTGCCAGTAGGGGGGCCGTCTACAATGAGCAGTTCTTC,CSASRGAVYNEQFF,TRBJ2-1,NA,TRBV20-1,NA
TGTGCCAGCAGCGCGACGGGGGGGCCCGATGGTGAGCAGTTCTTC,CASSATGGPDGEQFF,TRBJ2-1,TRBD2,TRBV7-3,once
TGCAGTGCTAGAGATGGGATGGCGCCCGTCCCCTCACGTACGCAGTATTTT,CSARDGMAPVPSRTQYF,TRBJ2-3,NA,TRBV20-1,many
TGTGCCAGCTCACGGGGAGCCGCGATCCAAGAGACCCAGTACTTC,CASSRGAAIQETQYF,TRBJ2-5,NA,TRBV18,many
TGTGCCAGCAGTTTATCGGTTCGGGAAGCCAAAAACATTCAGTACTTC,CASSLSVREAKNIQYF,TRBJ2-4,NA,TRBV27,NA
TGTGCCTGGGAGGGGTTCCCCTCCTACGAGCAGTACTTC,CAWEGFPSYEQYF,TRBJ2-7,NA,TRBV30,many
TGCGCCAGCAGCCTTGGAAGCCTGAACCAAGAGACCCAGTACTTC,CASSLGSLNQETQYF,TRBJ2-5,NA,TRBV5-1,NA
TGTGCCAGCAGTTCCGGGACAGGGATCAATGAGCAGTTCTTC,CASSSGTGINEQFF,TRBJ2-1,TRBD1,TRBV6-2/TRBV6-3,many
TGTGCCAGCAGCCCACAAGCGGGGGGATCCGGGGAGCTGTTTTTT,CASSPQAGGSGELFF,TRBJ2-2,TRBD2,TRBV7-2,many
TGCGCCAGCAGCCACCCTGGCAATCAGCCCCAGCATTTT,CASSHPGNQPQHF,TRBJ1-5,NA,TRBV4-1,few
TGCGCCAGCAGCTCCGGGACTAGCGGGGGGCCTATCAATGAGCAGTTCTTC,CASSSGTSGGPINEQFF,TRBJ2-1,TRBD2,TRBV5-1,NA
TGTGCCAGCTCACACGGACAGGGGGCCTCCTATGGCTACACCTTC,CASSHGQGASYGYTF,TRBJ1-2,TRBD1,TRBV9,NA
TGTGCCAGCAGCTTAGCCGTGGCAGGGGACACCCATCCTTATGGCTACACCTTC,CASSLAVAGDTHPYGYTF,TRBJ1-2,NA,TRBV7-9,many
TGTGCCAGCAGCTCCCGGGACAGGGGGCTAATGAACACTGAAGCTTTCTTT,CASSSRDRGLMNTEAFF,TRBJ1-1,TRBD1,TRBV7-9,many
TGTGCCAGCAGTTTCGGGACAGGGGGAGACATTCAGTACTTC,CASSFGTGGDIQYF,TRBJ2-4,TRBD1,TRBV27,NA
TGTGCCAGCAGTGGACTAGCGGGAAGCACAGATACGCAGTATTTT,CASSGLAGSTDTQYF,TRBJ2-3,TRBD2,TRBV27,NA
TGTGCCAGCAGTTTCGGGGCCCCGTATGGCTACACCTTC,CASSFGAPYGYTF,TRBJ1-2,NA,TRBV27,NA
TGTGCCAGCTCATCCGACGGCACAGATACGCAGTATTTT,CASSSDGTDTQYF,TRBJ2-3,NA,TRBV18,NA
TGTGCCAGCAGCTTAGCCCGCGGGGGGCTCCCCACAGATACGCAGTATTTT,CASSLARGGLPTDTQYF,TRBJ2-3,TRBD2,TRBV7-9,NA
TGTGCCAGCAGCTTAGTATTAGGCAGGGAAGAGACCCAGTACTTC,CASSLVLGREETQYF,TRBJ2-5,NA,TRBV7-8,few
TGTGCCAGCAGCTTAGGGCTCGGAGGGTCCGGCGAGCAGTACTTC,CASSLGLGGSGEQYF,TRBJ2-7,NA,TRBV7-6,many
TGCAGCGTCCGTGGGGGGACCAGCGATTCCTACGAGCAGTACTTC,CSVRGGTSDSYEQYF,TRBJ2-7,NA,TRBV29-1,NA
TGCAGCGTGAGAGGTCAAGAGACCCAGTACTTC,CSVRGQETQYF,TRBJ2-5,NA,TRBV29-1,few
TGCGCCAGCAGCATGCGGGACAGGTCGAGCGATGAGCAGTTCTTC,CASSMRDRSSDEQFF,TRBJ2-1,TRBD1,TRBV4-1,few
TGTGCCAGCAGCTCCCCCCCCAGCGCCGATACGCAGTATTTT,CASSSPPSADTQYF,TRBJ2-3,NA,TRBV7-6,NA
TGTGCCAGCAGTTATCCACTTGGGGGGTCGGAGCTGTTTTTT,CASSYPLGGSELFF,TRBJ2-2,NA,TRBV6-2/TRBV6-3,few
TGCGCCAGCAGCCAATCCCTGAGCGGGGGGTCCTACGAGCAGTACTTC,CASSQSLSGGSYEQYF,TRBJ2-7,TRBD2,TRBV4-3,NA
TGTGCCAGCAGCCCCGGGGTGATCGGAGGCGGCGAGCAGTACTTC,CASSPGVIGGGEQYF,TRBJ2-7,NA,TRBV7-9,many
TGCGCCAGCAGCAACCCCCAGGGACAGGGGGTTACAGATACGCAGTATTTT,CASSNPQGQGVTDTQYF,TRBJ2-3,TRBD1,TRBV4-3,many
TGTGCCAGCAGTAAGACTAGCGGGGGGTTGGATACGCAGTATTTT,CASSKTSGGLDTQYF,TRBJ2-3,TRBD2,TRBV27,few
TGTGCCAGCACCTGGTCGGGGACCACCGGGGAGCTGTTTTTT,CASTWSGTTGELFF,TRBJ2-2,NA,TRBV12-3/TRBV12-4,few
TGCGCCAGCAGCCAAGATCTAAGGGCAGGGGGTCTGGACACTGAAGCTTTCTTT,CASSQDLRAGGLDTEAFF,TRBJ1-1,TRBD1,TRBV4-3,NA
TGTGCCAGCAGCCCACTCGGGGGCCGCGGGCAGGAAACGCAGTATTTT,CASSPLGGRGQETQYF,TRBJ2-3,NA,TRBV7-3,NA
TGTGCCAGCAGCGTAACAGAGGAGACCCAGTACTTC,CASSVTEETQYF,TRBJ2-5,NA,TRBV9,NA
TGTGCCAGCAGTCGGGGACTAGCGGGGGGTAAAGGCACAGATACGCAGTATTTT,CASSRGLAGGKGTDTQYF,TRBJ2-3,TRBD2,TRBV27,NA
TGCAGCGCTGCCGGGACAGGTGAAAACATTCAGTACTTC,CSAAGTGENIQYF,TRBJ2-4,TRBD1,TRBV29-1,few
TGTGCCTTCCCCCGTGGACTAGCGGGGGGGGCTGGGGAGCTGTTTTTT,CAFPRGLAGGAGELFF,TRBJ2-2,TRBD2,TRBV12-3/TRBV12-4,NA
TGTGCCAGCAGCCCTTGGGACAGGACCTATGGCTACACCTTC,CASSPWDRTYGYTF,TRBJ1-2,TRBD1,TRBV3-1,few
TGCGCCAGCAGCCAAGACCCCGGGACTACAGATACGCAGTATTTT,CASSQDPGTTDTQYF,TRBJ2-3,NA,TRBV4-1,few